This T cell receptor (beta chain) originates from a study of cytomegalovirus exposure and HLA in healthy donors. The study, taken as a whole, reports: Analysis was performed later, and it showed HLA-associated TCR beta chains to be more clonally expanded than equally common others. Common viral pathogens seemed to be connected with several of the most significant clusters, according to a later analysis.

The CDR3 runs to 14 residues. Trimming left V 0 bases short and J 2 bases short, with 9 bases between. Germline CDR1 is SGDLS and CDR2 is YYNGEE. Worth noting for this clone: The antigen is not known.

Both 60 Vbeta primers and 13 Jbeta primers went into the PCR. This table comes from immunoSEQ multiplex PCR, and its TCRdb copy is limited to in-frame clones, with some not included. The sample shows some 110,000 clones, around 60% of them seen only once. This clonotype originated in a middle-aged woman in good health and CMV-seropositive. The specimen sequenced was PBMCs. The chain uses TRBV9 and TRBJ2-7; a weak D match, TRBD2 (5 bases). The CDR3 loop is CASSVGAATYEQYF. DNA of the CDR3: TGTGCCAGCAGCGTAGGAGCGGCTACCTACGAGCAGTACTTC. Combining the CDR3 with reference TRBV9 and TRBJ2-7 gives the whole variable domain DSGVTQTPKHLITATGQRVTLRCSPRSGDLSVYWYQQSLDQGLQFLIQYYNGEERAKGNILERFSAQQFPDLHSELNLSSLELGDSALYFCASSVGAATYEQYFGPGTRLTVT.